These 22 T cell receptor beta chains were sequenced from one sample in a study of Graves' ophthalmopathy and Graves' hyperthyroidism. Researchers took RNA transcripts and amplified TCR beta CDR3 regions from them. A first-round RT-PCR used HTBI primers, followed by a second-round multiplex PCR. Each CDR3 protein is one row after TCRdb ran MiXCR on the multiplex PCR reads. The sample shows hundreds of thousands of distinct CDR3 sequences, under 25% of them seen only once. The specimen sequenced was peripheral blood. The receptors were sampled from a woman between 18 and 30 years old with stable Graves' hyperthyroidism.

The chain uses TRBV5-1 and TRBJ1-2; 10 bases are shared with TRBD1. The CDR3 sequence is 15 residues long. J gave up 8 bases and V 3 bases, and 10 bases lay outside the gene matches. Per germline, CDR1 SGHRS and CDR2 YFSETQ. The CDR3 sequence: CASSSGTGVTGGYTF. The CDR3, as DNA: TGCGCCAGCAGCTCCGGGACAGGGGTCACCGGGGGCTACACCTTC.

The chain combines TRBV6-5 with TRBJ2-7; weak D call: TRBD1 (5 bases). CDR1 and CDR2 (germline): MNHEY, SVGAGI. V shed 8 bases and J shed 6 bases, with 8 bases lying between them. CDR3 length: 10 amino acids. CDR3 in amino acids: CASGAGEQYF. CDR3 nucleotides: TGTGCCAGCGGGGCCGGCGAGCAGTACTTC.

This clonotype was found many times. CDR3 loop: CASSFAVRAGDGYEQYF. DNA of the CDR3: TGTGCCAGCAGCTTCGCAGTTAGAGCGGGAGACGGCTACGAGCAGTACTTC. The chain joins TRBV7-2 to TRBJ2-7, with 8 bases lining up with TRBD2. V lost 3 bases to trimming and J lost 3 bases; unmatched junction nucleotides: 13. Germline values: CDR1 SGHTA, CDR2 FQGNSA. The CDR3 has 17 residues.

CDR3 in amino acids: CASSIDPWGAREQYF. CDR3 in DNA: TGTGCCAGTAGTATAGATCCATGGGGGGCGCGCGAGCAGTACTTC. V gene TRBV19 combines with J gene TRBJ2-7, with D perhaps given as TRBD1 or TRBD2 (6 bases each). The V gene's germline CDR1 is LNHDA and CDR2 SQIVND (reference sequence). The V end lost 0 bases, the J end lost 6 bases, and 15 bases lay between the germline ends. This CDR3 is 15 amino acids long. Using reference TRBV19 and TRBJ2-7 for the parts outside the CDR3, the full variable domain is DGGITQSPKYLFRKEGQNVTLSCEQNLNHDAMYWYRQDPGQGLRLIYYSQIVNDFQKGDIAEGYSVSREKKESFPLTVTSAQKNPTAFYLCASSIDPWGAREQYFGPGTRLTVT.

The sample holds many counts of this clonotype. The CDR3 DNA is TGTGCCAGCAGCCCGCGGAATGTTGCGGGGGAAGAGACCGGGGAGCTGTTTTTT. It encodes CASSPRNVAGEETGELFF. The chain is built from TRBV11-2 and TRBJ2-2; 7 nucleotides line up with TRBD2. The ends lost 5 bases at V and 5 bases at J; junction bases unmatched: 17. The CDR3 is 18 residues long. Germline values: CDR1 SGHAT, CDR2 FQNNGV.

This clonotype has a count of ten or more. This chain joins TRBV9 and TRBJ2-6; the match to TRBD2 covers 7 bases. CDR1 and CDR2 from the germline V gene are SGDLS and YYNGEE. With V trimmed by 5 bases and J by 2 bases, 7 bases remained unmatched. The length of the CDR3 is 16 residues. This CDR3 is CASRGWGGTGANVLTF. The CDR3, as DNA: TGTGCCAGCAGGGGATGGGGGGGAACTGGGGCCAACGTCCTGACTTTC.

The sample holds a few counts of this clonotype. The V gene is TRBV30, the J gene TRBJ2-7; 7 bases are shared with TRBD1. With V trimmed by 2 bases and J by 0 bases, 4 bases remained unmatched. There are 14 residues in the CDR3. The germline CDR1 and CDR2 sequences are GTSNPN and SVGIG (reference sequence). As DNA, the CDR3 is TGTGCCTGGAGTCCCCGGGACAGCTCCTACGAGCAGTACTTC. Protein product: CAWSPRDSSYEQYF.

This clonotype was counted at least ten times. The chain combines TRBV7-8 with TRBJ2-7; the match to TRBD2 covers 11 bases. The V segment lost 2 bases and the J segment 5 bases; nucleotides outside the gene matches: 5. Germline-derived CDR1 and CDR2 are SGHVS and FQNEAQ. The CDR3 spans 15 residues. CDR3 residues: CASSLLSGRADEQYF. CDR3 coding DNA: TGTGCCAGCAGCTTACTTAGCGGGAGGGCCGACGAGCAGTACTTC.

This clonotype has only a few counts. This chain links TRBV12-3 or TRBV12-4 with TRBJ1-5; D uncertain. The CDR3 contains 17 residues. With 0 bases removed from V and 0 bases from J, the gap between germline ends came to 12 bases. The CDR3 DNA reads as TGTGCCAGCAGTTTAGCGCTCCAAGCCCCTAGCAATCAGCCCCAGCATTTT. Translating it yields CASSLALQAPSNQPQHF.

The CDR3 region has the DNA TGTGCCAGCAGTGAATGGGAAGAGAATGGCTACACCTTC. Its translation: CASSEWEENGYTF. The J gene is TRBJ1-2, the V gene TRBV6-1; no definite D call. V dropped 2 bases and J dropped 6 bases, with 10 bases sitting between them. This CDR3 has 13 amino acids. The germline V gene encodes CDR1 MNHNS and CDR2 SASEGT.

Many counts were recorded for this clonotype. V and J are TRBV6-5 and TRBJ1-2, with 7 bases matching TRBD1. CDR1 is MNHEY and CDR2 is SVGAGI in the germline V gene. Trimming removed 2 bases from V and 1 base from J; junction bases left unmatched: 7. The CDR3 sequence is 16 residues long. The CDR3 nucleotides read TGTGCCAGCAGTTACACTTGGGACAGAGTTAACTATGGCTACACCTTC. Its translation is CASSYTWDRVNYGYTF.

The CDR3 region has the DNA TGCAGTGCAATTAGCGGGGGGGCGGAGACCCAGTACTTC. Protein: CSAISGGAETQYF. V gene TRBV20-1 combines with J gene TRBJ2-5; the match to TRBD2 covers 11 bases. Germline V gives CDR1 DFQATT, CDR2 SNEGSKA (reference sequence). J gave up 5 bases and V 6 bases, and 5 bases lay outside the gene matches. This CDR3 region has 13 residues.

This clonotype was detected many times. V gene TRBV28 combines with J gene TRBJ2-7; 11 nucleotides match TRBD2. CDR3 length: 16 amino acids. The junction had 18 bases not matched to a gene; V was cut back by 7 bases and J by 10 bases. The germline V gene has CDR1 MDHEN and CDR2 SYDVKM. CDR3 in amino acids: CASTDRTSGPHRFQYF. CDR3 nucleotide sequence: TGTGCCAGCACCGATAGGACTAGCGGGCCCCACCGGTTTCAGTACTTC.

There are many counts of this clonotype. The rearrangement uses TRBV20-1 and TRBJ2-7, with D perhaps matching TRBD1 (9 bases). Trimming stripped 0 bases from V and 3 bases from J, with 24 bases between. The CDR3 is 18 residues long. From germline, CDR1 is DFQATT and CDR2 SNEGSKA (reference sequence). This CDR3 reads CSARDGTGIFGRVYEQYF. The DNA for the CDR3 is TGCAGTGCTAGAGATGGGACAGGGATCTTCGGGAGGGTCTACGAGCAGTACTTC.

The chain recombines TRBV12-3 or TRBV12-4 with TRBJ2-2; 7 nucleotides align to TRBD2. V shed 2 bases, J shed 6 bases, and the junction held 6 bases outside the gene matches. CDR3 length: 15 amino acids. Written as DNA, the CDR3 is TGTGCCAGCAGTTTAAGCGGGGTCGCGGCCGGGGAGCTGTTTTTT. Translation: CASSLSGVAAGELFF.

The sample holds many counts of this clonotype. The genes are TRBV6-5 and TRBJ2-7, with D hard to call. The germline gives CDR1 MNHEY, CDR2 SVGAGI. This CDR3 has 13 residues. The V end was cut by 0 bases, the J end by 4 bases, with 7 bases between. CDR3 bases: TGTGCCAGCAGTTACTCTGGGGAATACGAGCAGTACTTC. Protein: CASSYSGEYEQYF.

This clonotype was counted at least ten times. The rearrangement joins TRBV7-3 to TRBJ2-2, with unresolved D. The V end lost 2 bases, the J end lost 7 bases, and 8 bases lay between the germline ends. The CDR3 contains 13 residues. Germline V lookup: CDR1 SGHTA, CDR2 FQGTGA. CDR3 sequence reads: CASSLPSLGELFF. CDR3 DNA sequence: TGTGCCAGCAGCTTACCCTCGCTCGGGGAGCTGTTTTTT. The whole variable domain, filled in from reference TRBV7-3 and TRBJ2-2, reads GAGVSQTPSNKVTEKGKYVELRCDPISGHTALYWYRQSLGQGPEFLIYFQGTGAADDSGLPNDRFFAVRPEGSVSTLKIQRTERGDSAVYLCASSLPSLGELFFGEGSRLTVL.

The chain uses TRBV6-2 or TRBV6-3 and TRBJ1-1; D is ambiguous. The CDR3 runs 14 residues. Germline V lookup: CDR1 MNHEY, CDR2 SVGEGT. The ends were cut back, 7 bases at V and 1 base at J, with 13 bases in the middle. The CDR3 sequence is CASTGDPGNTEAFF. CDR3 nucleotides: TGTGCCAGCACCGGAGACCCTGGGAACACTGAAGCTTTCTTT.

The chain links TRBV6-2 or TRBV6-3 to TRBJ1-1; tentatively, D is TRBD1 (6 bases). CDR1 and CDR2 (germline): MNHEY, SVGEGT. CDR3 length: 12 amino acids. The V and J ends lost 6 bases and 11 bases respectively, with 16 bases between them. As DNA, the CDR3 is TGTGCCAGCAGCACACAGGGAAGGTATGCTTTCTTT. Translated, it gives CASSTQGRYAFF.

This clonotype appeared many times. The J gene is TRBJ2-5, the V gene TRBV7-2, with a tentative D call TRBD1 (6 bases). V dropped 5 bases and J dropped 4 bases, with 11 bases sitting between them. CDR3 length: 13 amino acids. The germline V gene encodes CDR1 SGHTA and CDR2 FQGNSA. CDR3 sequence reads: CASSRLRGETQYF. CDR3 DNA: TGTGCCAGCAGCCGCCTCAGGGGAGAGACCCAGTACTTC.

This clonotype was counted ten times or more. This chain connects TRBV30 to TRBJ2-7; a possible D gene is TRBD1 (6 bases). CDR3 size: 12 residues. V was clipped by 5 bases and J by 7 bases, with 15 bases between them. Germline V lookup: CDR1 GTSNPN, CDR2 SVGIG (reference sequence). The CDR3 loop reads CAWGKQGVEQYF. The DNA for the CDR3 is TGTGCCTGGGGGAAACAGGGAGTGGAGCAGTACTTC.

This clonotype has a count of ten or more. The junction shows a germline mismatch at one end, possibly a read error. V and J are TRBV20-1 and TRBJ2-7; 8 bases fit TRBD1. Germline V gene lookup returns CDR1 DFQATT and CDR2 SNEGSKA (reference sequence). The CDR3 runs 14 residues. The CDR3 region is CSARDGTGSDEQYF. The CDR3, as DNA: TGCAGTGCTAGAGATGGGACAGGCTCCGACGAGCAGTACTTC.